The rows below give T cell receptor beta chains drawn from one sample of a study of CD8+ T cells in alopecia areata. Some clones are missing from TCRdb's copy, which holds only in-frame ones; the method was immunoSEQ multiplex PCR. The table records fewer than 250,000 clones, around 56% of them present only once. The source was CD4+ T cells sorted from blood, collected at week 4, from a patient treated with tofacitinib. The receptors stem from a human donor with alopecia areata. The CDR3 runs from the conserved cysteine through the conserved F or W. A D gene is named only where the DNA matches it firmly. The size entry is marked missing in some rows and otherwise reads once, few, many or a size class.

TRBV29-1	.	.	TRBJ2-7	TGCAGCGTTGATATGGGGGCGCAGGAGCAGTACTTC	CSVDMGAQEQYF
TRBV29-1	TRBD2	.	TRBJ2-1	TGCAGCGTTGTGGCTAGCGGACAGTTCTTC	CSVVASGQFF
TRBV7-3	TRBD2	few	TRBJ2-3	TGTGCCAGCAGCTTAACCGGGACTAGCTCAGATACGCAGTATTTT	CASSLTGTSSDTQYF
TRBV29-1	.	.	TRBJ2-1	TGCAGCGTTGTAGACGGAAACAACGGGTATGAGCAGTTCTTC	CSVVDGNNGYEQFF
TRBV29-1	.	.	TRBJ1-1	TGCAGCGTGAGCCCTGGGGTTATTTACACTGAAGCTTTCTTT	CSVSPGVIYTEAFF
TRBV29-1	.	.	TRBJ1-3	TGCAGCGTTGCTGGCCTGCTTGGAAACACCATATATTTT	CSVAGLLGNTIYF
TRBV7-9	.	.	TRBJ1-2	TGTGCCAGCAGCTTATTATATGGCTACACCTTC	CASSLLYGYTF
TRBV14	TRBD2	.	TRBJ2-1	TGTGCCAGCAGCCCTACTAGCGGGAATTACAATGAGCAGTTCTTC	CASSPTSGNYNEQFF
TRBV10-3	TRBD2	.	TRBJ2-3	TGTGCCATCAGTGATGAGGGACTAGCGGGAGCGTTTACAGATACGCAGTATTTT	CAISDEGLAGAFTDTQYF
TRBV27	.	few	TRBJ2-2	TGTGCCAGCAATACTCGGACCATGGGCGGCGGGGAGCTGTTTTTT	CASNTRTMGGGELFF